Listed below are T cell receptor beta chains from one sample, sequenced in a study of blood T cells in healthy people across ages. Via MiXCR, TCRdb re-called the 5' RACE reads, giving one row per CDR3 protein. The sample gives about 650,000 distinct CDR3 sequences, about 30% of which show up once; 15% to 17% is in the top ten. The sequencing input was blood. The receptors were gathered from a woman of 80 years or more in good health. CDR3s include the opening cysteine and the closing phenylalanine or tryptophan. A D gene is named only where the DNA matches it firmly. Clone size is stated in some rows and not others, as once, few, many or a class when expanded.

J,V,size,D,CDR3,DNA
TRBJ2-3,TRBV10-3,many,.,CAISESGLSADTQYF,TGTGCCATCAGTGAGTCGGGCTTATCGGCGGATACGCAGTATTTT
TRBJ2-7,TRBV7-8,.,TRBD2,CASRPSGDEQYF,TGTGCCAGCAGGCCTAGCGGGGACGAGCAGTACTTC
TRBJ1-5,TRBV30,.,.,CAWGEGSRGNQPQHF,TGTGCCTGGGGGGAAGGTTCCCGAGGCAATCAGCCCCAGCATTTT
TRBJ1-5,TRBV20-1,.,.,CSAIGLGASNQPQHF,TGCAGTGCTATAGGGCTGGGGGCGAGCAATCAGCCCCAGCATTTT
TRBJ1-1,TRBV5-1,.,.,CASRRGERTEAFF,TGCGCCAGCAGACGGGGGGAACGGACTGAAGCTTTCTTT
TRBJ1-1,TRBV20-1,.,.,CSARDPQGKEAFF,TGCAGTGCTAGAGATCCACAAGGGAAGGAAGCTTTCTTT
TRBJ2-7,TRBV6-2/TRBV6-3,many,TRBD2,CASQRGAFYEQYF,TGTGCCAGCCAGCGGGGGGCTTTCTACGAGCAGTACTTC
TRBJ1-1,TRBV12-3/TRBV12-4,.,.,CASGTGRTNTEAFF,TGTGCCAGCGGAACCGGACGGACGAACACTGAAGCTTTCTTT
TRBJ2-7,TRBV7-9,once,.,CASSDGLAYEQYF,TGTGCCAGCAGCGACGGACTTGCCTACGAGCAGTACTTC
TRBJ2-1,TRBV6-1,.,.,CATGVGRHNEQFF,TGTGCCACAGGCGTAGGGCGCCACAATGAGCAGTTCTTC
TRBJ2-1,TRBV5-1,many,TRBD2,CASSFTSGGSYNEQFF,TGCGCCAGCAGCTTTACTAGCGGGGGATCCTACAATGAGCAGTTCTTC
TRBJ2-3,TRBV7-2,many,.,CASSLDQGIGTDTQYF,TGTGCCAGCAGCTTAGATCAGGGTATAGGCACAGATACGCAGTATTTT
TRBJ1-4,TRBV7-8,many,TRBD1,CASSSSGGRNEKLFF,TGTGCCAGCAGCTCATCAGGGGGGAGAAATGAAAAACTGTTTTTT
TRBJ1-3,TRBV6-5,few,.,CASSRDGQLGNTIYF,TGTGCCAGCAGCCGGGACGGCCAGTTGGGGAACACCATATATTTT
TRBJ2-3,TRBV7-9,.,TRBD2,CASSSITSGGDSTDTQYF,TGTGCCAGCAGCTCGATCACTAGCGGGGGCGACAGCACAGATACGCAGTATTTT
TRBJ2-6,TRBV7-2,many,.,CATGSSGANVLTF,TGTGCCACAGGAAGCTCTGGGGCCAACGTCCTGACTTTC
TRBJ2-5,TRBV5-6,many,TRBD1,CASSLGRQGEQETQYF,TGTGCCAGCAGCTTGGGGAGACAGGGTGAACAAGAGACCCAGTACTTC
TRBJ1-4,TRBV5-6,few,.,CASSPIRGGTNEKLFF,TGTGCCAGCAGCCCGATTAGGGGAGGAACTAATGAAAAACTGTTTTTT
TRBJ2-5,TRBV5-1,many,TRBD2,CASSMTSLVQETQYF,TGCGCCAGCAGCATGACTAGCCTGGTCCAAGAGACCCAGTACTTC
TRBJ1-2,TRBV5-5,many,TRBD1,CASSSETGSNYGYTF,TGTGCCAGCAGCTCAGAGACAGGGTCGAACTATGGCTACACCTTC
TRBJ1-5,TRBV9,.,.,CASSVGAVNQPQHF,TGTGCCAGCAGCGTAGGGGCCGTCAATCAGCCCCAGCATTTT
TRBJ1-1,TRBV5-1,many,TRBD1,CASSLSQTGLNTEAFF,TGCGCCAGCAGCTTGTCCCAGACAGGGCTGAACACTGAAGCTTTCTTT
TRBJ2-1,TRBV18,.,.,CASAPKTYNEQFF,TGTGCCAGCGCACCTAAAACTTACAATGAGCAGTTCTTC
TRBJ2-3,TRBV6-5,.,.,CASSYGGKSTDTQYF,TGTGCCAGCAGTTACGGGGGGAAAAGCACAGATACGCAGTATTTT
TRBJ2-4,TRBV2,many,TRBD2,CASINRGGAENIQYF,TGTGCCAGCATCAACCGGGGGGGGGCGGAAAACATTCAGTACTTC
TRBJ2-1,TRBV7-9,many,TRBD1,CASASPGQGIDEQFF,TGTGCCAGCGCTTCCCCGGGACAGGGTATCGATGAGCAGTTCTTC
TRBJ2-7,TRBV27,.,.,CASSGVRYEQYF,TGTGCCAGCAGCGGGGTTCGATACGAGCAGTACTTC